This T cell receptor beta chain was recorded in a study of human T cells and chemical hapten exposure. Points from the study as a whole: Expanded TCR counts at PT1 went up together with patch test score, a positive correlation.

TCRdb processed the RACE reads anew with MiXCR; each CDR3 protein has one entry. The sample has under 100,000 distinct CDR3 sequences; about 10% are singletons. Time point reported: patch test 2, 6 weeks after DPC sensitization. The treatment: therapeutic diphenylcyclopropenone sensitization with weekly scalp DPC. Researchers sampled blood before each patch test went on. This clonotype was counted at least ten times. The antigen is unknown. The specimen was whole blood, collected in connection with sensitization to the hapten diphenylcyclopropenone (DPC). The clonotype was recovered from a woman aged 50 to 60 with alopecia areata. Some clones in this sample may be carry-over from other donors' samples.

CDR3 residues: CASSMREGRELFF. The CDR3 DNA is TGTGCCAGTAGTATGCGGGAGGGCCGGGAGCTGTTTTTT. The V call is TRBV19, the J call TRBJ2-2; 9 nucleotides agree with TRBD2. In germline, CDR1 is LNHDA, CDR2 SQIVND (reference sequence). There are 13 residues in the CDR3. The junction had 2 bases not matched to a gene; V was cut back by 3 bases and J by 9 bases.